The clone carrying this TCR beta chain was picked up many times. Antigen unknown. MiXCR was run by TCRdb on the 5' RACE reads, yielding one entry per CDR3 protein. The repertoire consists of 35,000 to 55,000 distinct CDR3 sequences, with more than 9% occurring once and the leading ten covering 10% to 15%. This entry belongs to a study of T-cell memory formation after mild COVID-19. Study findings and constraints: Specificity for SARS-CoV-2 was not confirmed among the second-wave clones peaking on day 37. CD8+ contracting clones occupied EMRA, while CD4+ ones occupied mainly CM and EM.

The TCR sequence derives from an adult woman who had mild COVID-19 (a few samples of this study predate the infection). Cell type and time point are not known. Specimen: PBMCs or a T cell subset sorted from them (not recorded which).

CDR3 nucleotides: TGTGCCAGCAACCAGAGAGTAACAGGGGCGGGTACCGGGGAGCTGTTTTTT. Translated: CASNQRVTGAGTGELFF. This sequence joins TRBV7-9 and TRBJ2-2; 7 positions agree with TRBD1. J gave up 5 bases and V 7 bases, and 16 bases lay outside the gene matches. Germline assignment: CDR1 SEHNR and CDR2 FQNEAQ (reference sequence). This CDR3 comprises 17 residues.